Reported below is one T cell receptor (beta chain). Antigen specificity is unknown. The sample comes from a study of shared clonotypes between healthy human individuals. Study-level results: Sampling covered nothing but blood. Tissue TCR repertoires likely differ from those found in blood.

Sequencing was performed with immunoSEQ multiplex PCR; in TCRdb, only in-frame clones are kept and a portion is missing. Of approximately 1,000,000 clones in the sample, 78% were seen once. Germline CDR1 SGDLS, CDR2 YYNGEE. V trimming: 3 bases; J trimming: 6 bases; junction bases outside the gene matches: 1. The CDR3 spans 13 residues. J is TRBJ2-7 and V is TRBV9, with 12 bases aligning to TRBD2. The TCR was taken from a man between 18 and 35 years old in good health. Some clones in this sample may be carry-over from other donors' samples. The specimen was memory CD4+ T cells from PBMCs. The subset: CD45RA-negative fraction. CDR3 in DNA: TGTGCCAGCAGCGAGGGACTAGCGGGCGAGCAGTACTTC. Translating gives CASSEGLAGEQYF.